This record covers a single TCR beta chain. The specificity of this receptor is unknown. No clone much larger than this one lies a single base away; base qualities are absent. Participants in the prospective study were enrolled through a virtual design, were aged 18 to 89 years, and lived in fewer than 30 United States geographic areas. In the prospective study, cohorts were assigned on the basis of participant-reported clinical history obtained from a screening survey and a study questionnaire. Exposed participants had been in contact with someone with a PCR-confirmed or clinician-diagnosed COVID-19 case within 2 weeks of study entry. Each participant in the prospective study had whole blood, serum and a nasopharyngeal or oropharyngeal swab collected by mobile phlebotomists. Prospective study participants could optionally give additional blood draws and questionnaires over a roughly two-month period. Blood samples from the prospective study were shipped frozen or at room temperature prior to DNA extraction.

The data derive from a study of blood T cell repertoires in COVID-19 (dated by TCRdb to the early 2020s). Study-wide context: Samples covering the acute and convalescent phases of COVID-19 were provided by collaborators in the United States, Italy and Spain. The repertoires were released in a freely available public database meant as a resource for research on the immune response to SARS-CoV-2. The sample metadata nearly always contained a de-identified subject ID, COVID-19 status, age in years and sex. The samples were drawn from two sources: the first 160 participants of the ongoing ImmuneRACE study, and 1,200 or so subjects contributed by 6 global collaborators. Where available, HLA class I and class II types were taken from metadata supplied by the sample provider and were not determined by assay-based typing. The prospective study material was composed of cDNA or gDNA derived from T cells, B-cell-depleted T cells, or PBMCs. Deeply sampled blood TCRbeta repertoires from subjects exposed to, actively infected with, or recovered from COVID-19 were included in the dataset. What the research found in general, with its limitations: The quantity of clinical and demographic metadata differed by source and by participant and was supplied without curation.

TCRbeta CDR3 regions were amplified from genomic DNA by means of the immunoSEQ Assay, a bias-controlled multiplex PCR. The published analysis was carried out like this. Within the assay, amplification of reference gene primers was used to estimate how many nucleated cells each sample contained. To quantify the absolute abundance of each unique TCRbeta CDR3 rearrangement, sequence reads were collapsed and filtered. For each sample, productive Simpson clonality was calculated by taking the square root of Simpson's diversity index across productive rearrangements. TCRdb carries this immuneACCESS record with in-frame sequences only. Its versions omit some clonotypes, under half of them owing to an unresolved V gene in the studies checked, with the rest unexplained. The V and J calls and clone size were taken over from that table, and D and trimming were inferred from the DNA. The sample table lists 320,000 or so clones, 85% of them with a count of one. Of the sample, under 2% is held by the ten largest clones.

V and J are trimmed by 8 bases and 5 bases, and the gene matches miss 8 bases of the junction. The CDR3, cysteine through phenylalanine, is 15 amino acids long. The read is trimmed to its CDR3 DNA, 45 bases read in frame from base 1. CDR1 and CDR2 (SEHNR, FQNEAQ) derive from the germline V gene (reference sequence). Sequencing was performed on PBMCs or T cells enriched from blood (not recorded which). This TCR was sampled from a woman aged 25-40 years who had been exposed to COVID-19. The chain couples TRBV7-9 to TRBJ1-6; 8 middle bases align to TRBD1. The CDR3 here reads CASRAQGAHNSPLHF. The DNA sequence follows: TGTGCCAGCCGGGCTCAGGGGGCACATAATTCACCCCTCCACTTT.